A selection of T cell receptor beta chains follows, all from one sample in a study of blood T cell repertoires in COVID-19. This table comes from immunoSEQ multiplex PCR, and its TCRdb copy is limited to in-frame clones, with some not included. The repertoire includes about 190,000 clones, 88% of them detected once, and 1.1% sits in the top ten. The sequencing input was peripheral blood. Receptors originate from a man aged 25 to 40 with acute or convalescent COVID-19. The CDR3 runs from the conserved cysteine through the conserved F or W. The order of the fields is CDR3 protein, CDR3 DNA, clone size, J gene, V gene, D gene. D genes are given only for firm matches. Size is stated for part of the rows, as once, few or many counts, or as a class when the clone is expanded.

CASSLRGGGETQYF	TGTGCCAGCAGCTTACGAGGGGGCGGAGAGACCCAGTACTTC	NA	TRBJ2-5	TRBV11-3	TRBD1
CASVRGGIQETQYF	TGTGCCAGCGTGCGGGGGGGGATCCAAGAGACCCAGTACTTC	few	TRBJ2-5	TRBV7-2	TRBD2
CSVEVGQGRYGYTF	TGCAGCGTTGAAGTCGGACAGGGTCGGTATGGCTACACCTTC	NA	TRBJ1-2	TRBV29-1	TRBD1
CASSVVGSSYEQYF	TGTGCCAGCAGCGTAGTCGGGAGTTCCTACGAGCAGTACTTC	NA	TRBJ2-7	TRBV9	NA
CATAKQQGRRDTQYF	TGTGCCACCGCAAAACAACAGGGGCGACGGGATACGCAGTATTTT	NA	TRBJ2-3	TRBV19	TRBD1
CASSLSGPGVF	TGTGCCAGCAGTCTTAGCGGGCCCGGGGTCTTC	once	TRBJ2-1	TRBV28	TRBD2
CASSLQRREVSYEQYF	TGTGCCAGCAGCTTACAGAGGAGGGAAGTCTCCTACGAGCAGTACTTC	NA	TRBJ2-7	TRBV7-9	NA
CASKGGVQPQHF	TGTGCCAGTAAGGGAGGGGTTCAGCCCCAGCATTTT	NA	TRBJ1-5	TRBV19	NA
CASSSIAGPETQYF	TGTGCCAGCAGCTCAATAGCGGGCCCAGAGACCCAGTACTTC	NA	TRBJ2-5	TRBV3-1/TRBV3-2	TRBD2
CASSPGQVQETQYF	TGTGCCAGTAGTCCGGGACAGGTCCAAGAGACCCAGTACTTC	NA	TRBJ2-5	TRBV19	TRBD1
CASAVALLNYGYTF	TGTGCCAGCGCGGTCGCCCTACTTAACTATGGCTACACCTTC	NA	TRBJ1-2	TRBV19	NA
CASSQDSTGLVSGNTIYF	TGCGCCAGCAGCCAAGATTCGACAGGACTCGTCTCTGGAAACACCATATATTTT	once	TRBJ1-3	TRBV4-1	NA
CASSLFGTGLYEQYF	TGCGCCAGCAGCTTGTTCGGGACAGGTCTCTACGAGCAGTACTTC	once	TRBJ2-7	TRBV5-1	TRBD1
CASSDTSSGNTIYF	TGTGCCAGCAGTGATACGAGCTCTGGAAACACCATATATTTT	NA	TRBJ1-3	TRBV25-1	NA
CASSKTGMSSYEQYF	TGTGCCAGCAGCAAGACAGGGATGTCCTCCTACGAGCAGTACTTC	NA	TRBJ2-7	TRBV5-4	TRBD1
CASRTGTQNTGELFF	TGTGCCAGCAGAACCGGGACACAGAACACCGGGGAGCTGTTTTTT	once	TRBJ2-2	TRBV2	NA
CASSIGLTMNTEAFF	TGTGCCAGTAGTATAGGACTGACCATGAACACTGAAGCTTTCTTT	NA	TRBJ1-1	TRBV19	NA
CASSLNQGPNSPLHF	TGCGCCAGCAGCTTGAATCAGGGGCCCAATTCACCCCTCCACTTT	NA	TRBJ1-6	TRBV5-1	NA
CASSPRTGLLARPRDNEQFF	TGTGCCAGCAGCCCCAGGACAGGGCTTCTTGCCCGTCCTCGGGACAATGAGCAGTTCTTC	NA	TRBJ2-1	TRBV7-8	TRBD1
CASGTGGNSPLHF	TGTGCCAGTGGGACAGGGGGGAATTCACCCCTCCACTTT	NA	TRBJ1-6	TRBV19	TRBD1
CSASVSLTNEQFF	TGCAGTGCTAGTGTCAGTCTCACCAATGAGCAGTTCTTC	once	TRBJ2-1	TRBV20-1	NA
CASSFTGGFNQPQHF	TGTGCCAGCAGTTTCACAGGGGGTTTCAATCAGCCCCAGCATTTT	NA	TRBJ1-5	TRBV6-5	TRBD1
CASNRIPNTEAFF	TGCGCCAGCAACAGGATCCCGAACACTGAAGCTTTCTTT	NA	TRBJ1-1	TRBV5-1	NA
CASGGLAGVSYEQYF	TGTGCCAGCGGGGGACTAGCGGGGGTCTCCTACGAGCAGTACTTC	once	TRBJ2-7	TRBV7-8	TRBD2
CASSPINGRMHNEQFF	TGTGCCAGCAGCCCCATTAACGGGAGGATGCACAATGAGCAGTTCTTC	once	TRBJ2-1	TRBV3-1/TRBV3-2	TRBD2
CASSSGQVHSGANVLTF	TGCGCCAGCAGCTCGGGACAGGTACACTCTGGGGCCAACGTCCTGACTTTC	NA	TRBJ2-6	TRBV5-1	TRBD1
CASSMRGPMKPDTQYF	TGTGCCAGTAGTATGAGAGGCCCTATGAAGCCAGATACGCAGTATTTT	NA	TRBJ2-3	TRBV19	NA
CASIQGGTYEQYF	TGTGCCAGCATCCAGGGCGGTACATACGAGCAGTACTTC	NA	TRBJ2-7	TRBV21-1	NA
CASSIGTEGYTF	TGTGCCAGTAGTATTGGGACAGAAGGCTACACCTTC	NA	TRBJ1-2	TRBV19	TRBD1
CAWSVTGSRQYF	TGTGCCTGGAGTGTTACGGGGTCTAGGCAGTATTTT	NA	TRBJ2-3	TRBV30	NA
CASSDNPRRKLFF	TGTGCCAGCAGTGATAATCCGCGGCGGAAACTGTTTTTT	NA	TRBJ1-4	TRBV6-4	NA
CASIAGGKDYGYTF	TGTGCCAGCATCGCCGGGGGTAAGGACTATGGCTACACCTTC	NA	TRBJ1-2	TRBV5-6	NA
CASSQGRRSGTGLYEQYF	TGTGCCAGCAGTCAAGGGAGACGATCCGGGACAGGGCTCTACGAGCAGTACTTC	NA	TRBJ2-7	TRBV27	TRBD1
CASSLFGEQYF	TGCGCCAGCAGCTTGTTCGGAGAACAGTATTTT	NA	TRBJ2-3	TRBV5-1	NA
CASRAGRNYNEQFF	TGTGCCAGTAGAGCGGGACGGAACTACAATGAGCAGTTCTTC	NA	TRBJ2-1	TRBV19	TRBD2
CSVAGTGRSYEQYF	TGCAGCGTTGCCGGGACAGGGAGATCCTACGAGCAGTACTTC	NA	TRBJ2-7	TRBV29-1	TRBD1